This is a list of T cell receptor beta chains from one sample in a study of early T cells in non-severe SARS-CoV-2 infection. TCRdb redid the calling of the 5' RACE reads with MiXCR, one entry per CDR3 protein. In the table there are over 50,000 distinct CDR3 sequences, approximately 7.6% of which are singletons. Specimen: whole blood. Every receptor here comes from an adult who was a healthcare worker with PCR-confirmed SARS-CoV-2 infection or an uninfected control (not recorded which). Both conserved end residues are part of each CDR3. D genes are given only for firm matches. Where a row states a size, it is once, few, many or the class of an expanded clone; other rows omit it.

cdr3_nt,cdr3_aa,clone_size,j_call,cdr3_length,v_call,d_call
TGTGCCATCAGTGGGCGACAGGGGCAAACTGAAGCTTTCTTT,CAISGRQGQTEAFF,-,TRBJ1-1,14,TRBV10-3,TRBD1
TGTGCCAGCAGTTCCACAGGCCCCGGGGAGCTGTTTTTT,CASSSTGPGELFF,-,TRBJ2-2,13,TRBV12-3/TRBV12-4,-
TGTGCCAGCAGTCCGGCCTGGGGAAATGAGCAGTTCTTC,CASSPAWGNEQFF,few,TRBJ2-1,13,TRBV12-3/TRBV12-4,-
TGTGCCAGCAGCCAAGCTTCGCGGGAGGTTACCGGGGAGCTGTTTTTT,CASSQASREVTGELFF,few,TRBJ2-2,16,TRBV3-1,TRBD2
TGTGCCAGCAACGATGGCGGACCAAACTCTGGAAACACCATATATTTT,CASNDGGPNSGNTIYF,-,TRBJ1-3,16,TRBV7-2,-
TGCGCCAGCAGCTTGGCCCCCGGGACAGGGGGAGATGAGCAGTTCTTC,CASSLAPGTGGDEQFF,many,TRBJ2-1,16,TRBV5-1,TRBD1
TGTGCCAGCAGCTTAGAACGCAGAACCTACGAGCAGTACTTC,CASSLERRTYEQYF,few,TRBJ2-7,14,TRBV7-2,-
TGTGCCAGCAGCTCGGGACCGAGAAACACCATATATTTT,CASSSGPRNTIYF,few,TRBJ1-3,13,TRBV7-2,-
TGTGCCAGCAGCCAAGATATAGCGGGAGGGGATACGCAGTATTTT,CASSQDIAGGDTQYF,-,TRBJ2-3,15,TRBV3-1,TRBD2
TGCAGTGCAAATGCGGACAGGGCCCCCTCTGGGGCCAACGTCCTGACTTTC,CSANADRAPSGANVLTF,-,TRBJ2-6,17,TRBV20-1,TRBD1
TGTGCCAGCAGGCCCCAGGGGGACTACGAGCAGTACTTC,CASRPQGDYEQYF,-,TRBJ2-7,13,TRBV12-3/TRBV12-4,TRBD1
TGTGCCAGCAGCCAAGCCCACGTAGGAGCGGGTGAAGCTTTCTTT,CASSQAHVGAGEAFF,-,TRBJ1-1,15,TRBV4-2,-
TGTGCCAGCAGCCCTTGGACAGGCTCCCTCAATCAGCCCCAGCATTTT,CASSPWTGSLNQPQHF,many,TRBJ1-5,16,TRBV7-8,TRBD1
TGCAGTGCTGGGTCCGGGACTGGAGACACCATATATTTT,CSAGSGTGDTIYF,many,TRBJ1-3,13,TRBV20-1,-
TGTGCCAGCAGCTCCCCGGGCCCGGATGGGGATACGCAGTATTTT,CASSSPGPDGDTQYF,medium-sized,TRBJ2-3,15,TRBV11-2,-
TGTGCCAGCAGCTTACGACCGGGGGTAGAGACCCAGTACTTC,CASSLRPGVETQYF,-,TRBJ2-5,14,TRBV7-3,-
TGTGCCAGCAGTGAAGAGGAATCTGGGGCCAACGTCCTGACTTTC,CASSEEESGANVLTF,many,TRBJ2-6,15,TRBV2,-
TGCAGCGTTGAAGGCCTAGCGGGAGTTAACTACAATGAGCAGTTCTTC,CSVEGLAGVNYNEQFF,many,TRBJ2-1,16,TRBV29-1,TRBD2
TGTGCCAGCAGTTCCAGGGATGCAACTAATGAAAAACTGTTTTTT,CASSSRDATNEKLFF,-,TRBJ1-4,15,TRBV28,-
TGTGCCAGCAGCTTGGACAGATCTGAAGCTTTCTTT,CASSLDRSEAFF,-,TRBJ1-1,12,TRBV11-2,-
TGTGCCACCGGACTAGCGGTCGGGGAGCTGTTTTTT,CATGLAVGELFF,medium-sized,TRBJ2-2,12,TRBV19,TRBD2
TGTGCCAGCAGCTTAGTTGCGGGAGATGAGACCCAGTACTTC,CASSLVAGDETQYF,many,TRBJ2-5,14,TRBV11-2,TRBD2
TGTGCCAGCATGCCGGGACTAGTATCTGAGCAGTTCTTC,CASMPGLVSEQFF,few,TRBJ2-1,13,TRBV2,TRBD2
TGTGCCTGGAGTCTTGAGGATAATCAGCCCCAGCATTTT,CAWSLEDNQPQHF,many,TRBJ1-5,13,TRBV30,-
TGTGCCAGCAGTTGGGGACTATATTCAACGGGACGACAGAATTCACCCCTCCACTTT,CASSWGLYSTGRQNSPLHF,few,TRBJ1-6,19,TRBV2,-
TGTGCCACCACGCCGCGACAGGGGACCTACGAGCAGTACTTC,CATTPRQGTYEQYF,many,TRBJ2-7,14,TRBV6-5,TRBD1
TGTGCCACTACTTTAGCGGGAGACCGTCAAGAGACCCAGTACTTC,CATTLAGDRQETQYF,-,TRBJ2-5,15,TRBV28,TRBD2
TGTGCCAGCAGCCAAGCACCCAGCACAGATACGCAGTATTTT,CASSQAPSTDTQYF,few,TRBJ2-3,14,TRBV3-1,-
TGTGCCAGCAGTACGCGGGGAACAAATGGCTACACCTTC,CASSTRGTNGYTF,many,TRBJ1-2,13,TRBV6-5,-
TGCAGTGCTAGATATGGGGGAGGTGGCAAAAACATTCAGTACTTC,CSARYGGGGKNIQYF,many,TRBJ2-4,15,TRBV20-1,-
TGTGCCAGCAGTCCACGGGACACACGGTACAATGAGCAGTTCTTC,CASSPRDTRYNEQFF,many,TRBJ2-1,15,TRBV12-3/TRBV12-4,-
TGTGCCAGCAGCCCCGCTGACTACGAGCAGTACTTC,CASSPADYEQYF,few,TRBJ2-7,12,TRBV28,-
TGTGCCAGCAGTCCGGGGGACGGTTCGGGAAAAAGAAAACTGTTTTTT,CASSPGDGSGKRKLFF,many,TRBJ1-4,16,TRBV3-1,-
TGTGCCAGCAGTGAAAGGATAACAGACACCATATATTTT,CASSERITDTIYF,many,TRBJ1-3,13,TRBV6-1,-
TGCAGTGCTAGACAGGGGACGCAGTATTTT,CSARQGTQYF,-,TRBJ2-3,10,TRBV20-1,-
TGTGCCAGCAGTTTCGGGGGGAACACCGGGGAGCTGTTTTTT,CASSFGGNTGELFF,-,TRBJ2-2,14,TRBV27,-
TGTGCCAGCAGCCAAGAAGAGGCAGGGGGAAATGAGCAGTTCTTC,CASSQEEAGGNEQFF,-,TRBJ2-1,15,TRBV3-1,TRBD1
TGTGCCAGCAGCCCCGGGACAGGGAGTCAGCCCCAGCATTTT,CASSPGTGSQPQHF,many,TRBJ1-5,14,TRBV7-9,TRBD1
TGTGCCAGCAGCCAAGATTCAGGCGGGGGGGCGGAGACCCAGTACTTC,CASSQDSGGGAETQYF,-,TRBJ2-5,16,TRBV4-2,TRBD2
TGTGCCAGCTCACCACCTACTAGCGGGGGTTACTACAATGAGCAGTTCTTC,CASSPPTSGGYYNEQFF,few,TRBJ2-1,17,TRBV18,TRBD2
TGTGCCAGCAGCTTCATAGCCGCCGGGGAGCTGTTTTTT,CASSFIAAGELFF,-,TRBJ2-2,13,TRBV7-2,-
TGTGCCAGCAGCTTTCCCTCGGCTGCGTACAATGAGCAGTTCTTC,CASSFPSAAYNEQFF,few,TRBJ2-1,15,TRBV3-1,-
TGTGCCAGCAGCGCGGACAGGACGTCTTTCTACGAGCAGTACTTC,CASSADRTSFYEQYF,few,TRBJ2-7,15,TRBV5-6,TRBD1
TGCAGTGCTAGAGATTTGAGGGACTCGAGCTCCTACAATGAGCAGTTCTTC,CSARDLRDSSSYNEQFF,-,TRBJ2-1,17,TRBV20-1,-
TGTGCCAGCAGCTTCGGCGGGAGGGCCTCTGTCGAGCAGTACTTC,CASSFGGRASVEQYF,-,TRBJ2-7,15,TRBV7-8,TRBD2
TGTGCCAGCAGCACGTCTACGGAGGCTAGCGGGAGGAAGCGCGTCTACGAGCAGTACTTC,CASSTSTEASGRKRVYEQYF,many,TRBJ2-7,20,TRBV7-6,TRBD2
TGCGCCAGCAGCTTGGACAAATCACCCCTCCACTTT,CASSLDKSPLHF,-,TRBJ1-6,12,TRBV5-1,-
TGTGCCAGCACCTGGACAGGGGTAGGAAATGAGCAGTTCTTC,CASTWTGVGNEQFF,few,TRBJ2-1,14,TRBV6-1,TRBD1
TGCGCCAGCAGCGCCCCCACCGGGAGTAGGTACGAGCAGTACTTC,CASSAPTGSRYEQYF,few,TRBJ2-7,15,TRBV5-1,-
TGTGCCAGCAGTTACTCCCTACAACTAGCGGCGGAACCACGGGATGAGCAGTTCTTC,CASSYSLQLAAEPRDEQFF,few,TRBJ2-1,19,TRBV6-5,TRBD2
TGTGCCAGCACCGGACCGGGACTAGCGGGAGTCAATGAGCAGTTCTTC,CASTGPGLAGVNEQFF,many,TRBJ2-1,16,TRBV27,TRBD2
TGTGCCAGCTCAGGGGGACAGGGAATGCGCGAGCAGTACTTC,CASSGGQGMREQYF,-,TRBJ2-7,14,TRBV18,TRBD1
TGTGCCAGCAGCTCCCAGGCCTACGAGCAGTACTTC,CASSSQAYEQYF,few,TRBJ2-7,12,TRBV7-9,-
TGTGCCAGCAGCCCCCGTGATCGGCCTAGCTCCTACAATGAGCAGTTCTTC,CASSPRDRPSSYNEQFF,few,TRBJ2-1,17,TRBV11-2,-
TGCGCCAGCTCGGATTTAGCGGGATCCACAGATACGCAGTATTTT,CASSDLAGSTDTQYF,many,TRBJ2-3,15,TRBV5-1,TRBD2